This T cell receptor beta chain was recorded in a study of T cells in placental villitis. Some background on the complete study: The study compared placental TCR-beta repertoires across villitis of unknown etiology, gestational-age-matched unaffected controls, and infectious villitis to test an allograft-versus-infection hypothesis. What the work shows at the level of the full study, not this receptor alone: With bulk tissue sequencing, helper, regulatory or cytotoxic T cells could not be distinguished, nor could maternal versus fetal T cells, and gamma-delta receptors were excluded. CMV-specific clone frequencies were higher in infectious CMV cases than in villitis of unknown etiology (roughly 0.011 vs 0.001), which did not differ from controls. Small amounts of decidua were contained in the paraffin blocks, so some of the captured T cells, especially in controls, may have been decidual rather than villous infiltrates.

Points on this clone: No antigen is known for it. Within one base of it there is no much larger clone, and no base qualities were kept.

The germline V gene (reference sequence) yields SEHNR for CDR1 and FQNEAQ for CDR2. Relative to germline, V is 3 bases shorter and J is 8 bases shorter, with 10 bases between their ends. The CDR3 covers 12 residues, taking in both the cysteine and the phenylalanine. The retained sequence is limited to the CDR3, 36 bases, with the frame set at the first base. The immunoSEQ v4 bias-controlled multiplex PCR assay, performed blinded to group allocation, was used to amplify TCR-beta CDR3 regions from genomic DNA. To estimate the quantities of nucleated cells and T cells in each sample, reference gene primers were added alongside the TCR-beta primers. Sequencing of the libraries was performed on an Illumina MiSeq with a 100-cycle paired-end protocol. The study's own analysis went as follows. Diversity and richness were calculated in immunoSEQ Analyzer software; richness by iChao1, clonality based on Pielou evenness and Shannon diversity (0-1, higher means less diverse). CDR3 amino acid sequences with V/J genes were queried against VDJdb for CMV, EBV and influenza A specificities using confidence 3 and substitution 2. TCR-beta amino acid clonotype overlap between villitis of unknown etiology, infectious villitis and control repertoires was assessed with the Morisita-Horn index. TCRdb took over this immuneACCESS table, retaining in-frame rearrangements with V and J assigned. Such tables are incomplete; in checked studies, under half of the missing clones stem from an unresolved V gene, and the remainder is unexplained. V, J and clone size reflect that table, while D and trimming were determined from the DNA. For this sample there are more than 2,500 clones; around 75% appear just once. The ten top clones hold about a sixth of the sample.

The five infectious villitis placentae, four with confirmed cytomegalovirus and one with Toxoplasma gondii, were included without being matched to the other groups. In the infectious villitis group, the mothers were found to be younger and to have smaller fetuses, and preterm delivery or intrauterine demise was recorded in a couple of cases. After delivery, the placentae were collected and evaluated both grossly and histologically, and only then was archival tissue selected. Five 10-micron scrolls were cut from each FFPE block, and DNA was then isolated using the AllPrep DNA/RNA FFPE Tissue kit. NanoDrop was used to check DNA concentration and purity, while a Bioanalyzer was used to assess RNA quality.

The source of this sequence is a human patient with infectious villitis; the placental T cells may come from both mother and fetus. The sequence links TRBV7-9 to TRBJ1-1, with the D gene not clear enough to name. The sample was placental tissue containing maternal and fetal cells. The bases are TGTGCCAGCAGCTTGTTAGAGACCGAAGCTTTCTTT. Its protein reads: CASSLLETEAFF.